What follows describes a single T cell receptor (beta chain). The sample originates from a study of blood T cell repertoires in COVID-19. Study-level information: Sites across the United States, Italy and Spain contributed samples from acute and convalescent COVID-19. The analysed material was cDNA or gDNA that came from T cells, B-cell-depleted T cells, or PBMCs.

In the study's own analysis: Amplification with reference gene primers provided the estimates of nucleated cell counts. Repertoires were generated with immunoSEQ multiplex PCR, while TCRdb's copy carries only in-frame clones and drops some. V and J calls plus clone size are reproduced from that table; the DNA served to infer D and trimming. Of roughly 100,000 clones listed, 65% to 90% are singletons. The junction had 6 bases not matched to a gene; V was cut back by 10 bases and J by 0 bases. The CDR3 runs to 16 residues. Germline CDR1 LNHDA, CDR2 SQIVND (reference sequence). This sequence joins TRBV19 and TRBJ2-6; 10 bases line up with TRBD1. The TCR was taken from a woman at least 80 years old with acute or convalescent COVID-19. Sequencing used peripheral blood. Written as DNA, the CDR3 is TGTGCCACCTCTGACAGGGGGCCCTCTGGGGCCAACGTCCTGACTTTC. Translated, it gives CATSDRGPSGANVLTF.